There are many counts of the clone carrying this T cell receptor beta chain. Its antigen remains unknown. Each CDR3 protein gets one entry after TCRdb re-called the reads with MiXCR. Of approximately 550,000 distinct CDR3 sequences in the sample, 15% to 20% were seen once. This record belongs to a study of T cell repertoires in cytomegalovirus infection. Study background: Public TCR beta signatures provided an indication of both CMV infection and a matching HLA type.

Study-wide points: Adding up the frequency of public TCR beta families identified people who carried CMV plus the relevant HLA. Dominating the ex vivo response were HLA-C-restricted CMV-specific TCR beta clonotypes.

CDR1 SGHVS and CDR2 FQNEAQ come from the germline V gene. The CDR3 is 13 amino acids. V gave up 1 base and J gave up 7 bases, with 8 bases separating them. The source of this sequence is a human donor in good health (CMV status not recorded). Some clones in this sample may be carry-over from other donors' samples. The sample comprised CD8+ T cells from PBMCs. The V call is TRBV7-8, the J call TRBJ1-5, with no clear D. The CDR3 DNA is TGTGCCAGCAGCTTAGGGTCCCGGCAGCCCCAGCATTTT. Its translation is CASSLGSRQPQHF.